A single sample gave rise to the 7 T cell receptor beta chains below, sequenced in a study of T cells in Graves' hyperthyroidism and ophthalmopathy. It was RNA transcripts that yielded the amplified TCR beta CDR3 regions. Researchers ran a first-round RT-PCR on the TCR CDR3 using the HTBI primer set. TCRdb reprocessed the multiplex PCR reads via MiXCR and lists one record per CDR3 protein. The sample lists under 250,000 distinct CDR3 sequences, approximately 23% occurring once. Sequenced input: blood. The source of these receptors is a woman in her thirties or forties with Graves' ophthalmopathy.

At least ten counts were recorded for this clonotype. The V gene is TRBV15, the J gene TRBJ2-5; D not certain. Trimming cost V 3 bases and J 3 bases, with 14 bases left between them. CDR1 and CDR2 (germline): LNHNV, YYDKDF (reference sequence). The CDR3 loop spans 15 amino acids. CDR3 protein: CATSSLRTVKETQYF. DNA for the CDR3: TGTGCCACCAGCAGCCTTCGAACCGTAAAAGAGACCCAGTACTTC. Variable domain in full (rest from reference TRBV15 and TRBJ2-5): DAMVIQNPRYQVTQFGKPVTLSCSQTLNHNVMYWYQQKSSQAPKLLFHYYDKDFNNEADTPDNFQSRRPNTSFCFLDIRSPGLGDTAMYLCATSSLRTVKETQYFGPGTRLLVL.

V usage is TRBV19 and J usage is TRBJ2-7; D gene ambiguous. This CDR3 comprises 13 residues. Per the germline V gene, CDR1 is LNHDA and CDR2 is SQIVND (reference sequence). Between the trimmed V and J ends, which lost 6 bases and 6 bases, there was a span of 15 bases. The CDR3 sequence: CASSHARFGEQYF. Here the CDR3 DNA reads TGTGCCAGTAGCCACGCCCGCTTCGGCGAGCAGTACTTC.

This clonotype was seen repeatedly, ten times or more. CDR3 in DNA: TGTGCCAGCAGTTCGCCGGGGGTCACGGGAGCCAAAAACATTCAGTACTTC. Amino acid sequence: CASSSPGVTGAKNIQYF. J is TRBJ2-4 and V is TRBV27; possibly TRBD2 for D (6 bases). The germline V gene has CDR1 MNHEY and CDR2 SMNVEV (reference sequence). This CDR3 contains 17 residues. With 4 bases removed from V and 0 bases from J, the gap between germline ends came to 16 bases.

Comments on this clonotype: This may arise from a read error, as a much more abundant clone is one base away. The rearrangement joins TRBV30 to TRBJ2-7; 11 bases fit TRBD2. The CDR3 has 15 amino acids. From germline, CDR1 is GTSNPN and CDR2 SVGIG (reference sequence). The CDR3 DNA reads TGTGTCTGGAGGGACTTAGCGGGAGGGCCCTACGAGCAGTACTTC. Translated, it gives CVWRDLAGGPYEQYF.

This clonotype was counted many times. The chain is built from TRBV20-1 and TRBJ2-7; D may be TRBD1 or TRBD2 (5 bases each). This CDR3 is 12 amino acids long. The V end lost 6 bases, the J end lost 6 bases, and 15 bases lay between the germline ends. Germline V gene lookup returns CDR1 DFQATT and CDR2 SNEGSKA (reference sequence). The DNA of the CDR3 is TGCAGTGCCACCCAGACTGGGGGCGAGCAGTACTTC. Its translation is CSATQTGGEQYF.

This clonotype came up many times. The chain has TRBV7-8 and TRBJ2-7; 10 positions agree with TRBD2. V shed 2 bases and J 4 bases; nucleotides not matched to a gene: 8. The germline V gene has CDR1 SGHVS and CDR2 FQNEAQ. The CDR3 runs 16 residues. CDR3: CASSLSRLAGTYEQYF. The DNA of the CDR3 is TGTGCCAGCAGCTTATCCCGACTAGCGGGTACTTACGAGCAGTACTTC.

CDR3 sequence (DNA): TGTGCCAGCAGTTCATCGGACGGGGTGAACACTGAAGCTTTCTTT. The encoded protein is CASSSSDGVNTEAFF. This chain links TRBV6-5 with TRBJ1-1; D remains unclear. The ends were cut back, 4 bases at V and 0 bases at J, with 12 bases in the middle. This CDR3 contains 15 residues. Germline loops: CDR1 MNHEY, CDR2 SVGAGI.